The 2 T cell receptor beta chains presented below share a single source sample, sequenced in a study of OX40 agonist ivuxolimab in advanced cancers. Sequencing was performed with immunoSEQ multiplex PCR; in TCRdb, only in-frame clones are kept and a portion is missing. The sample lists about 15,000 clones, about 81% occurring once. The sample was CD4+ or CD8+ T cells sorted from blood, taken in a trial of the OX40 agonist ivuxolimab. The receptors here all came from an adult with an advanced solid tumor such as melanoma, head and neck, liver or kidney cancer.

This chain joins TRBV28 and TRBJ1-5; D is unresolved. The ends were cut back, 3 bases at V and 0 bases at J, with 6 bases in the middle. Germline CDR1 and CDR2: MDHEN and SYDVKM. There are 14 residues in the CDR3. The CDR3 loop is CASSFLYSNQPQHF. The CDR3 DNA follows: TGTGCCAGCAGTTTTTTGTATAGCAATCAGCCCCAGCATTTT.

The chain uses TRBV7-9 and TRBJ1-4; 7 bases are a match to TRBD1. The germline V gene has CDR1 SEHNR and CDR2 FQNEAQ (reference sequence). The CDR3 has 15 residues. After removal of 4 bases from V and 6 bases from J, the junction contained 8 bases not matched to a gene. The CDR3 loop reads CASSSRDSLYEKLFF. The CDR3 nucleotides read TGTGCCAGCAGCTCCCGGGACAGCTTATATGAAAAACTGTTTTTT.